This is a list of T cell receptor beta chains from one sample in a study of T cell changes during pregnancy in multiple sclerosis. Sequencing used immunoSEQ multiplex PCR; TCRdb keeps in-frame clones, though not all of them. The sample carries around 72,000 clones, 91% recorded once. The sequences come from peripheral blood, collected in the third trimester of pregnancy. These receptors originate from a female donor in good health, enrolled as a control in a pregnancy study. Both conserved end residues are part of each CDR3. Size is stated for part of the rows, as once, few or many counts, or as a class when the clone is expanded.

>TRBV25-1|TRBJ1-2|NA
CASSEYAAPGYTF
>TRBV4-2|TRBJ1-5|NA
CASSQERGNQPQHF
>TRBV2|TRBJ1-2|NA
CASKQGAGGYTF
>TRBV18|TRBJ1-2|NA
CASSPRGQNYGYTF
>TRBV14|TRBJ2-2|NA
CASSQDPLRGHTGELFF
>TRBV28|TRBJ2-7|NA
CATRWGGTLGYEQYF
>TRBV10-3|TRBJ1-3|few
CATLSRGQRGNTIYF
>TRBV5-1|TRBJ2-2|NA
CASSLGTPGVELFF
>TRBV5-1|TRBJ2-7|NA
CASSLGLVRDEQYF
>TRBV25-1|TRBJ1-6|once
CASRRPVSGSPLHF
>TRBV9|TRBJ2-1|NA
CASSAGYNEQFF
>TRBV5-6|TRBJ1-4|NA
CASSSRAGADEKLFF
>TRBV4-3|TRBJ2-5|NA
CASSQEIAVGETQYF
>TRBV30|TRBJ2-6|NA
CAWSVPQGALGANVLTF
>TRBV2|TRBJ1-3|NA
CASRSDRVAGNTIYF
>TRBV30|TRBJ1-2|few
CAWSVQSFYGYTF
>TRBV7-2|TRBJ1-6|NA
CASSSHRGIDSPLHF
>TRBV25-1|TRBJ1-1|NA
CARRRQGPEAFF
>TRBV7-9|TRBJ1-2|NA
CASSLVGGNYGYTF
>TRBV5-4|TRBJ2-7|NA
CASSLGNRGYEQYF
>TRBV12-5|TRBJ2-1|NA
CASGTRGPLYNEQFF
>TRBV5-1|TRBJ2-1|NA
CASSPGQGSYNEQFF
>TRBV5-1|TRBJ2-7|NA
CASSWDRGYEQYF
>TRBV28|TRBJ2-3|NA
CASTGRGIPNTDTQYF
>TRBV6-6|TRBJ2-7|NA
CASSYWDRGNEQYF
>TRBV5-1|TRBJ2-2|NA
CASKQGANTGELFF
>TRBV6-5|TRBJ2-2|NA
CASRPDRGMTGELFF
>TRBV4-1|TRBJ2-3|NA
CASSQDRLSGGAGTDTQYF
>TRBV28|TRBJ2-5|NA
CASSLKMGGVGTQYF
>TRBV11-2|TRBJ2-5|NA
CASSLASGKETQYF
>TRBV11-2|TRBJ1-4|NA
CASSLPGGYEKLFF
>TRBV6-5|TRBJ1-1|NA
CASSYTREGTEAFF